The 26 T cell receptor beta chains presented below share a single source sample, sequenced in a study of patients and donors after allogeneic stem cell transplantation. TCRdb reanalysed the RT-PCR reads using MiXCR and keeps one entry per CDR3 protein. The sample gives about 110,000 distinct CDR3 sequences, approximately 40% of which show up once; around 27% is in the top ten. The sequenced sample was blood, either unsorted or a sorted T cell fraction (not recorded which). The origin of the receptors is a human donor who was either an allogeneic HSCT recipient or a stem cell or donor lymphocyte infusion donor (not recorded which). It is not recorded whose cells these are; they may come from a transplant donor.

The table lists this clonotype with many counts. CDR3 loop: CASSPLRPRVNTEAFF. The CDR3 nucleotides are TGTGCCAGCAGCCCACTGAGGCCAAGGGTGAACACTGAAGCTTTCTTT. The chain carries TRBV12-3 or TRBV12-4 and TRBJ1-1; no reliable D call. The CDR3 contains 16 residues. The V end lost 6 bases, the J end lost 0 bases, and 17 bases lay between the germline ends.

The V and J genes are TRBV30 and TRBJ2-1; D is ambiguous. The CDR3 runs to 13 residues. Germline V gives CDR1 GTSNPN, CDR2 SVGIG (reference sequence). V was pared by 3 bases and J by 6 bases, with 12 bases between. As DNA, the CDR3 is TGTGCCTGGAGGGGGTCTAAGGCCAATGAGCAGTTCTTC. Amino acids: CAWRGSKANEQFF.

This clonotype showed up just a few times. The V call is TRBV7-9, the J call TRBJ2-6, with D uncertain. The V gene lost 4 bases and the J gene lost 0 bases, with 19 bases spanning the gap. Germline CDR1 SEHNR, CDR2 FQNEAQ (reference sequence). CDR3 length: 19 residues. The CDR3 sequence is CASSSVVAGPLSGANVLTF. The CDR3 DNA reads as TGTGCCAGCAGCTCGGTCGTGGCAGGCCCCCTCTCTGGGGCCAACGTCCTGACTTTC.

The J gene is TRBJ2-1, the V gene TRBV5-1, with a weak D call TRBD1 (6 bases). The CDR3 is made up of 15 amino acids. Germline V gives CDR1 SGHRS, CDR2 YFSETQ. Trimming took off 0 bases at V and 7 bases at J, with 14 bases between the two ends. DNA for the CDR3: TGCGCCAGCAGCTTGGAGGGAAGGGGGTTGAATGAGCAGTTCTTC. Translation gives CASSLEGRGLNEQFF.

The gene calls are TRBV12-3 or TRBV12-4 and TRBJ2-3, with 16 bases matching TRBD2. V was pared by 3 bases and J by 4 bases, with 7 bases of the junction left unmatched. This CDR3 region has 18 residues. The CDR3 loop reads CASSFAGTSGRAPDTQYF. In DNA form, the CDR3 reads TGTGCCAGCAGTTTTGCCGGGACTAGCGGGAGGGCCCCAGATACGCAGTATTTT.

This chain connects TRBV29-1 to TRBJ1-1, with 11 bases that match TRBD1. The J segment lost 5 bases and the V segment lost 7 bases, leaving 6 bases of the junction unmatched. The germline CDR1 and CDR2 sequences are SQVTM and ANQGSEA. The length of the CDR3 is 13 residues. The CDR3, as DNA: TGCAGCGCCACCGGGACAGGGGGAACTGAAGCTTTCTTT. Translating it yields CSATGTGGTEAFF.

The chain couples TRBV10-3 to TRBJ2-5, with a weak D call TRBD2 (6 bases). The germline V gene encodes CDR1 ENHRY and CDR2 SYGVKD. The CDR3 runs 15 residues. V gave up 2 bases and J gave up 10 bases, with 20 bases separating them. Here the CDR3 reads CAISEGLALNSGQYF. The CDR3 DNA sequence: TGTGCCATCAGTGAGGGTCTAGCGCTCAACTCGGGCCAGTACTTC.

This chain uses TRBV12-3 or TRBV12-4 with TRBJ1-5, with D tentatively TRBD1 (6 bases). The CDR3 length is 14 residues. Trimming took 1 base from V and 7 from J, leaving 11 bases between them. Written as DNA, the CDR3 is TGTGCCAGCAGTTTAGGGGGGGGCCGGCAGCCCCAGCATTTT. Its protein is CASSLGGGRQPQHF.

The chain combines TRBV20-1 with TRBJ2-1; D perhaps matches TRBD1 (6 bases). The ends were cut back, 6 bases at V and 4 bases at J, with 10 bases in the middle. Germline lookup yields CDR1 DFQATT and CDR2 SNEGSKA (reference sequence). The CDR3 covers 12 residues. CDR3 sequence (DNA): TGCAGTGCACCTACAGGGTACAATGAGCAGTTCTTC. It encodes CSAPTGYNEQFF.

This clonotype was found a few times. The chain combines TRBV5-1 with TRBJ2-7; 8 bases map to TRBD2. Trimming took 0 bases from V and 2 from J; bases not matched to a gene: 4. CDR1 SGHRS and CDR2 YFSETQ come from the germline V gene. The CDR3 sequence is 15 residues long. Here the CDR3 DNA reads TGCGCCAGCAGCTTGGACGGGAGGGCCACCTACGAGCAGTACTTC. Amino acids: CASSLDGRATYEQYF. The full variable domain, completed using reference TRBV5-1 and TRBJ2-7, is KAGVTQTPRYLIKTRGQQVTLSCSPISGHRSVSWYQQTPGQGLQFLFEYFSETQRNKGNFPGRFSGRQFSNSRSEMNVSTLELGDSALYLCASSLDGRATYEQYFGPGTRLTVT.

The chain links TRBV20-1 to TRBJ2-1; D unclear. This CDR3 is 11 amino acids long. Deletions cut 6 bases from V and 7 bases from J, with 10 bases between. Per the germline V gene, CDR1 is DFQATT and CDR2 is SNEGSKA (reference sequence). The CDR3 region is CSAKAANEQFF. The CDR3 nucleotides read TGCAGTGCGAAAGCCGCGAATGAGCAGTTCTTC.

This clonotype was detected only a few times. The V and J genes are TRBV18 and TRBJ2-5; D is ambiguous. CDR1 and CDR2 from the germline V gene are KGHSH and LQKENI. CDR3 length: 13 amino acids. The V gene lost 11 bases and the J gene lost 4 bases, with 17 bases spanning the gap. The CDR3 DNA is TGTGCCTCCTCCACGGGCCGAGGAGAGACCCAGTACTTC. Amino acid sequence: CASSTGRGETQYF.

The rearrangement links TRBV12-3 or TRBV12-4 to TRBJ2-5; 8 positions match TRBD2. The CDR3 is 13 residues long. V shed 8 bases and J 3 bases; nucleotides not matched to a gene: 5. As DNA, the CDR3 is TGTGCCAGCTGGAGCGGGAGTAAAGAGACCCAGTACTTC. It yields the protein CASWSGSKETQYF.

This clonotype was observed a handful of times. The rearrangement uses TRBV10-3 and TRBJ2-3, with D possibly being TRBD1 (5 bases). V was pared by 3 bases and J by 0 bases, with 7 bases between. The CDR3 is made up of 14 amino acids. CDR1 and CDR2 (germline): ENHRY, SYGVKD. The CDR3 DNA reads as TGTGCCATCAGTGATAGGGGAAGCACAGATACGCAGTATTTT. As protein: CAISDRGSTDTQYF.

This clonotype was seen more than once but under ten times. The V gene is TRBV12-3 or TRBV12-4, the J gene TRBJ1-1; D is ambiguous. V was pared by 2 bases and J by 0 bases, with 10 bases between. CDR3 length equals 15 residues. CDR3 sequence: CASSLLGTLNTEAFF. For the CDR3, the DNA is TGTGCCAGCAGTTTATTGGGCACCCTGAACACTGAAGCTTTCTTT.

This clonotype was counted a few times. V and J are TRBV6-5 and TRBJ1-1, with D uncertain. There are 13 residues in the CDR3. V shed 7 bases and J shed 4 bases, with 13 bases lying between them. Germline CDR1 MNHEY, CDR2 SVGAGI. CDR3 coding DNA: TGTGCCAGCACTACACTGGGGAGCACTGAAGCTTTCTTT. Translation gives CASTTLGSTEAFF.

This clonotype was recorded a few times. The rearrangement joins TRBV29-1 to TRBJ1-1, with a tentative D call TRBD1 (6 bases). Trimming took 7 bases from V and 0 from J, leaving 6 bases between them. From germline, CDR1 is SQVTM and CDR2 ANQGSEA. This CDR3 has 11 residues. The chain's CDR3 is CSAGVNTEAFF. In nucleotides, the CDR3 is TGCAGCGCAGGGGTGAACACTGAAGCTTTCTTT.

V is TRBV20-1 and J is TRBJ2-1; unclear D gene. V was clipped by 4 bases and J by 4 bases, with 14 bases between them. CDR3 length equals 14 residues. The germline V gene has CDR1 DFQATT and CDR2 SNEGSKA (reference sequence). DNA for the CDR3: TGCAGTGCTATCGGTCCGAGCCTATACAATGAGCAGTTCTTC. Its protein is CSAIGPSLYNEQFF.

V gene TRBV6-6 combines with J gene TRBJ1-2, with 8 bases lining up with TRBD1. The junction had 9 bases not matched to a gene; V was cut back by 6 bases and J by 6 bases. Germline CDR1 is MNHNY and CDR2 is SVGAGI (reference sequence). This CDR3 has 14 residues. The CDR3 loop is CASSPRTGQDGYTF. DNA of the CDR3: TGTGCCAGCAGCCCTCGGACAGGGCAGGATGGCTACACCTTC.

The chain employs TRBV20-1 and TRBJ2-3, with D perhaps matching TRBD1 or TRBD2 (5 bases each). CDR3 size: 14 residues. CDR1 is DFQATT, CDR2 SNEGSKA, per germline (reference sequence). With 6 bases removed from V and 0 bases from J, the gap between germline ends came to 13 bases. The CDR3 loop is CSANRDGSTDTQYF. The DNA for the CDR3 is TGCAGTGCCAACCGGGACGGAAGCACAGATACGCAGTATTTT.

The chain uses TRBV15 and TRBJ2-7, with D perhaps matching TRBD1 (5 bases). Trimming left V 4 bases short and J 1 base short, with 14 bases between. Germline V gene sequence: CDR1 LNHNV, CDR2 YYDKDF (reference sequence). The CDR3 extends over 15 amino acids. CDR3 loop: CATSITRQKSYEQYF. In nucleotides, the CDR3 is TGTGCCACCAGCATTACCCGACAGAAATCCTACGAGCAGTACTTC.

The chain couples TRBV28 to TRBJ2-2, with D maybe TRBD2 (6 bases). The germline V gene encodes CDR1 MDHEN and CDR2 SYDVKM. The CDR3 extends over 15 amino acids. V lost 3 bases to trimming and J lost 1 base, with 9 bases between them. CDR3 in amino acids: CASSFTGVNTGELFF. CDR3 nucleotide sequence: TGTGCCAGCAGTTTTACGGGAGTGAACACCGGGGAGCTGTTTTTT.

This chain's CDR3 is CSGTVGFSTDTQYF. As DNA, the CDR3 is TGCAGCGGTACGGTTGGGTTTTCCACAGATACGCAGTATTTT. The chain carries TRBV29-1 and TRBJ2-3, with D uncertain. The length of the CDR3 is 14 residues. Trimming cost V 7 bases and J 2 bases, with 16 bases left between them. Per germline, CDR1 SQVTM and CDR2 ANQGSEA.

The V gene is TRBV13, the J gene TRBJ2-4, with 9 bases identical to TRBD1. CDR3 length: 11 amino acids. After removal of 5 bases from V and 15 bases from J, the junction contained 5 bases not matched to a gene. Germline values: CDR1 PRHDT, CDR2 FYEKMQ (reference sequence). CDR3 in DNA: TGTGCCAGCAGCCAAGGACAGGGGTCGTACTTC. Translated: CASSQGQGSYF.

This clonotype turned up a few times. The chain uses TRBV6-2 or TRBV6-3 and TRBJ1-1; D remains unclear. The CDR3 consists of 14 residues. The V gene's germline CDR1 is MNHEY and CDR2 SVGEGT. Trimming shortened V by 4 bases and J by 5 bases, and 14 bases separated the two germline ends. Written as DNA, the CDR3 is TGTGCCAGCAGTTCTTGGTGGGGAGAAACTGAAGCTTTCTTT. It yields the protein CASSSWWGETEAFF.

The chain has TRBV7-9 and TRBJ2-3; no clear D. The germline gives CDR1 SEHNR, CDR2 FQNEAQ (reference sequence). With 1 base removed from V and 1 base from J, the gap between germline ends came to 12 bases. The CDR3 loop spans 16 amino acids. The CDR3 here is CASSLGPVSRTDTQYF. The CDR3 nucleotides are TGTGCCAGCAGCTTAGGGCCGGTCTCCCGCACAGATACGCAGTATTTT.